The 6 T cell receptor beta chains below were found in one sample sequenced in a study of T cells in Graves' hyperthyroidism and ophthalmopathy. RNA transcripts provided the source from which TCR beta CDR3 regions were amplified. The HTBI primer set served for first-round RT-PCR of the TCR CDR3. TCRdb reprocessed the multiplex PCR reads with MiXCR, giving one entry per CDR3 protein. Of about 400,000 distinct CDR3 sequences listed, 11% to 15% were seen once; the top ten hold under 30%. The sample taken for sequencing was blood. The receptors here all came from a man aged 45-60 years with Graves' ophthalmopathy.

This clonotype was picked up many times. The chain recombines TRBV2 with TRBJ1-3; D gene uncertain. This CDR3 comprises 12 residues. CDR1 is SNHLY, CDR2 FYNNEI, per germline. Trimming took 4 bases from V and 3 from J, leaving 4 bases between them. CDR3 coding DNA: TGTGCCAGCAGTGGAAATGGAAACACCATATATTTT. This gives the protein CASSGNGNTIYF.

The chain uses TRBV11-2 and TRBJ2-5; the match to TRBD2 covers 9 bases. The CDR3 length is 17 residues. After removal of 5 bases from V and 5 bases from J, the junction contained 15 bases not matched to a gene. Germline V lookup: CDR1 SGHAT, CDR2 FQNNGV. CDR3 DNA: TGTGCCAGCAGCCCTAGAGGTAGCGGGAGTCCCCCGGAGACCCAGTACTTC. It yields the protein CASSPRGSGSPPETQYF.

Ten or more counts support this clonotype. The chain is built from TRBV25-1 and TRBJ2-5, with 7 bases identical to TRBD2. This CDR3 contains 15 residues. V lost 0 bases to trimming and J lost 4 bases; unmatched junction nucleotides: 5. CDR1 is MGHDK, CDR2 SYGVNS, per germline. CDR3 in amino acids: CASSEYRGSGETQYF. CDR3 nucleotides: TGTGCCAGCAGTGAATATCGCGGGAGTGGAGAGACCCAGTACTTC. Full variable domain (remainder filled in from reference TRBV25-1 and TRBJ2-5): EADIYQTPRYLVIGTGKKITLECSQTMGHDKMYWYQQDPGMELHLIHYSYGVNSTEKGDLSSESTVSRIRTEHFPLTLESARPSHTSQYLCASSEYRGSGETQYFGPGTRLLVL.

This clonotype turned up a few times. The chain links TRBV9 to TRBJ2-1; 7 nucleotides line up with TRBD1. Germline V CDR1 and CDR2: SGDLS, YYNGEE. CDR3 size: 17 residues. Unmatched junction bases numbered 10, after V lost 3 bases and J lost 1 base. The CDR3 is CASSGPGQSFSYNEQFF. In DNA form, the CDR3 reads TGTGCCAGCAGCGGCCCGGGACAGTCCTTTTCCTACAATGAGCAGTTCTTC.

The chain combines TRBV11-3 with TRBJ2-1, with 7 positions matching TRBD2. CDR3 length equals 16 residues. V lost 4 bases, J lost 2 bases, and 8 bases stayed unmatched. Germline values: CDR1 SGHNT, CDR2 YENEEA. The CDR3 loop reads CASSSGGSGAYNEQFF. CDR3 nucleotides: TGTGCCAGCAGCTCCGGGGGGAGCGGGGCCTACAATGAGCAGTTCTTC.

This clonotype was counted ten times or more. The chain joins TRBV28 to TRBJ2-7; 10 bases align to TRBD2. The CDR3 extends over 19 amino acids. CDR1 MDHEN and CDR2 SYDVKM come from the germline V gene. V lost 5 bases and J lost 0; bases outside the gene matches: 16. The CDR3 nucleotides read TGTGCCAGCAGTCCGGTCGGGACAGGATGGACTAGCGGCTCCTACGAGCAGTACTTC. This codes for CASSPVGTGWTSGSYEQYF.